This TCR beta chain derives from a study of identical twins. This clonotype has ten or more counts. Its matching antigen is unknown. Using its own MiXCR run on the 5' RACE reads, TCRdb lists one record per CDR3 protein. The profile shows 300,000 to 400,000 distinct CDR3 sequences, around 9.7% of them singletons. Overall study findings and caveats: Modeled out-of-frame TCR alpha sharing in monozygotic twins fell below observed levels.

The V end was cut by 3 bases, the J end by 1 base, with 7 bases between. Per the germline V gene, CDR1 is MDHEN and CDR2 is SYDVKM. This CDR3 spans 14 amino acids. The specimen was naive T cells sorted from blood. The TCR comes from a woman aged 45-59 years in good health. The chain employs TRBV28 and TRBJ2-1, with a tentative D call TRBD2 (5 bases). CDR3 coding DNA: TGTGCCAGCAGTTTGACGGGATCCTACAATGAGCAGTTCTTC. It codes for CASSLTGSYNEQFF.